A selection of T cell receptor beta chains follows, all from one sample in a study of cytomegalovirus exposure and HLA in healthy donors. Sequencing used immunoSEQ multiplex PCR; TCRdb keeps in-frame clones, though not all of them. The sample lists about 62,000 clones; 80% to 90% were seen once. The sequenced sample consisted of PBMCs. Receptors were obtained from a woman in her twenties or thirties in good health and CMV-seronegative. Both conserved end residues are part of each CDR3. Rows give clone size only sometimes, using once, few, many, or a class for an expanded clone.

clone_size j_call v_call cdr3_aa
NA TRBJ2-2 TRBV5-1 CASSPLAGANTGELFF
NA TRBJ2-2 TRBV7-6 CASSLPRGLAGVGTGELFF
NA TRBJ1-5 TRBV19 CASTPWGMDQPQHF
NA TRBJ2-2 TRBV5-6 CASSSGDRGDTGELFF
NA TRBJ1-1 TRBV5-4 CASSLNGHPNTEAFF
NA TRBJ2-7 TRBV6-4 CASSDSMPGEAYEQYF
few TRBJ1-1 TRBV6-5 CASRGVGSSNTEAFF
once TRBJ2-7 TRBV11-2 CASSLEGDINSYEQYF
NA TRBJ2-7 TRBV7-6 CASSPGRAYEQYF
NA TRBJ1-1 TRBV11-2 CASSLALNTEAFF
NA TRBJ2-1 TRBV27 CASTWGTGANEQFF
once TRBJ2-1 TRBV10-3 CAISESGLAGTYNEQFF